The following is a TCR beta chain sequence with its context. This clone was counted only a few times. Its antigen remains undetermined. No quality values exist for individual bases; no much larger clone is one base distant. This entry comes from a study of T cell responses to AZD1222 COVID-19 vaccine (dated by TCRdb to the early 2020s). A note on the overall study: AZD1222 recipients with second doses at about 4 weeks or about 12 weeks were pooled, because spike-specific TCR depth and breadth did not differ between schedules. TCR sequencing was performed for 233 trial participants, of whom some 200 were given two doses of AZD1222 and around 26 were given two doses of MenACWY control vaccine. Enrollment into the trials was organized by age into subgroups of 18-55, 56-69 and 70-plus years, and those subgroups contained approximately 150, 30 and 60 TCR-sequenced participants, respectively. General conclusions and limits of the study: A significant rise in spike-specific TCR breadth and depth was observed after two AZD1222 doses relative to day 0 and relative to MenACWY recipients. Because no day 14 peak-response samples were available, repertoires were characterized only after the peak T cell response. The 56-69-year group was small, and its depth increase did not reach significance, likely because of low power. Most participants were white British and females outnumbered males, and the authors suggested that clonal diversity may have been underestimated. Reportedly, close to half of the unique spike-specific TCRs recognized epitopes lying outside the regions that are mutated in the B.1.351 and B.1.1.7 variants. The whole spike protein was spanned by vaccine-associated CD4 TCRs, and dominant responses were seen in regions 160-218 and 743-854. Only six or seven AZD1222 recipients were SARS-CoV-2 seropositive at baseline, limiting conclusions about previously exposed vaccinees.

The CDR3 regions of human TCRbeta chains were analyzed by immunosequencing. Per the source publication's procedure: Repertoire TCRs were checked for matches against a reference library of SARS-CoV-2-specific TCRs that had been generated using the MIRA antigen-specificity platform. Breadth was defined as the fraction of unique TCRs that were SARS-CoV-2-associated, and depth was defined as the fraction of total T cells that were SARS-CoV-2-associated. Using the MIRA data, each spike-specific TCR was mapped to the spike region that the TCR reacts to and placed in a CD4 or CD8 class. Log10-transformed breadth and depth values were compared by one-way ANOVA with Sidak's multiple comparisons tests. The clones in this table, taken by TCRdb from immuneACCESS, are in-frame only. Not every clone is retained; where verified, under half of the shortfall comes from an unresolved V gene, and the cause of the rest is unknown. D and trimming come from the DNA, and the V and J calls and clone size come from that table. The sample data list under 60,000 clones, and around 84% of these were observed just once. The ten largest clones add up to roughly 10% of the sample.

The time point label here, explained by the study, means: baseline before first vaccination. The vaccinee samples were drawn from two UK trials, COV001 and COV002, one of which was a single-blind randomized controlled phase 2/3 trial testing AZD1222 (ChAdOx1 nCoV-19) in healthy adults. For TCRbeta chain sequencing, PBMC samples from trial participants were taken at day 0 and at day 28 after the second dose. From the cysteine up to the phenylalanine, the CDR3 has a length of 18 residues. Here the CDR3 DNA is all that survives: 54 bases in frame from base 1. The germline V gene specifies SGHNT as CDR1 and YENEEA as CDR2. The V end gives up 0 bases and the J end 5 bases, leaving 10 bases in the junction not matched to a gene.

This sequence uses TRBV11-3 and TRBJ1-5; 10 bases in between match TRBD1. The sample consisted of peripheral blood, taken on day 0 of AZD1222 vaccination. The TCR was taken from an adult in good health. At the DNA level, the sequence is TGTGCCAGCAGCTTAGACCCCTCCGGGACAGGGGTTTATCAGCCCCAGCATTTT. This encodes CASSLDPSGTGVYQPQHF.